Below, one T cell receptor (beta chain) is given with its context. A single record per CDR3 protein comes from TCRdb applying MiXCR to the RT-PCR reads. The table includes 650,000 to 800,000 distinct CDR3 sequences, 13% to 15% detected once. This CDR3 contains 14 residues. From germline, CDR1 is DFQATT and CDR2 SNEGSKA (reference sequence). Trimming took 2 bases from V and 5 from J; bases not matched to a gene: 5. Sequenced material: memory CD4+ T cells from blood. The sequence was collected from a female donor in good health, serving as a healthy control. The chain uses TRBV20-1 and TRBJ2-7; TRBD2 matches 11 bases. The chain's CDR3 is CSARPLAGGHEQYF. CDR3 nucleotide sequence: TGCAGTGCTAGACCCCTAGCGGGAGGACACGAGCAGTACTTC.